These 18 T cell receptor beta chains share one sample of origin, sequenced in a study of neurological immune-mediated disorders. Each CDR3 protein gets one entry after TCRdb re-called the 5' RACE reads with MiXCR. The sample holds about 36,000 distinct CDR3 sequences, 10% seen once. The sample comprised PBMCs. These receptors originate from a woman aged 25 to 45 with HTLV-1-associated myelopathy (HAM/TSP).

J is TRBJ2-1 and V is TRBV7-3; D may be TRBD1 or TRBD2 (6 bases each). Between the trimmed V and J ends, which lost 11 bases and 2 bases, there was a span of 16 bases. The V gene's germline CDR1 is SGHTA and CDR2 FQGTGA. This CDR3 comprises 14 residues. This CDR3 reads CAWSFGGPYNEQFF. CDR3 in DNA: TGTGCCTGGTCTTTTGGGGGGCCCTACAATGAGCAGTTCTTC.

This clonotype was counted many times. The chain is built from TRBV15 and TRBJ2-3; tentatively, D is TRBD2 (5 bases). Trimming removed 0 bases at V and 6 bases at J, with 10 bases between. This CDR3 has 14 residues. Germline V gene lookup returns CDR1 LNHNV and CDR2 YYDKDF (reference sequence). The CDR3 DNA reads as TGTGCCACCAGCAGAGAAGGGAGTCGGGATACGCAGTATTTT. It specifies CATSREGSRDTQYF.

This clonotype showed up many times. The chain employs TRBV20-1 and TRBJ2-2; D is uncertain. V was clipped by 8 bases and J by 5 bases, with 15 bases between them. The CDR3 totals 13 residues. Germline CDR1 reads DFQATT; CDR2 reads SNEGSKA (reference sequence). The DNA for the CDR3 is TGCAGTCCCACACCCCGGGTTACCGGGGAGCTGTTTTTT. This encodes CSPTPRVTGELFF.

This clonotype was counted ten times or more. This chain uses TRBV6-6 with TRBJ2-3; weak D call: TRBD1 (6 bases). Germline V gives CDR1 MNHNY, CDR2 SVGAGI (reference sequence). The CDR3 extends over 14 amino acids. Trimming removed 6 bases from V and 2 bases from J, with 12 bases in between. The CDR3 nucleotides read TGTGCCAGCAGACCCGGACAGAACACAGATACGCAGTATTTT. Its protein product is CASRPGQNTDTQYF.

This clonotype was observed many times. In nucleotides, the CDR3 is TGTGCCAGCAGCTTGGGGGGGGATAACTATGGCTACACCTTC. Translated, it gives CASSLGGDNYGYTF. This chain joins TRBV5-6 and TRBJ1-2, with TRBD1 as a possible D gene (5 bases). With 0 bases removed from V and 1 base from J, the gap between germline ends came to 7 bases. There are 14 residues in the CDR3. The germline gives CDR1 SGHDT, CDR2 YYEEEE.

This clonotype was detected ten times or more. This rearrangement joins TRBV13 to TRBJ2-3; 9 nucleotides agree with TRBD1. The V segment lost 6 bases and the J segment 5 bases; nucleotides outside the gene matches: 6. The CDR3 has 14 residues. Germline values: CDR1 PRHDT, CDR2 FYEKMQ (reference sequence). The CDR3 loop is CASSKGQGQDTQYF. The CDR3, as DNA: TGTGCCAGCAGTAAGGGACAGGGTCAAGATACGCAGTATTTT.

This clonotype appeared many times. This chain connects TRBV5-1 to TRBJ1-2, with TRBD1 matching over 8 bases. With 4 bases clipped from V and 4 bases from J, the junction kept 6 bases outside the gene matches. The germline CDR1 and CDR2 sequences are SGHRS and YFSETQ. The CDR3 contains 14 residues. The DNA for the CDR3 is TGCGCCAGCAGCGCGGGACAGGACTTCTATGGCTACACCTTC. As protein: CASSAGQDFYGYTF.

A remark on this clonotype: This sequence may be a read error, since a much larger clone differs from it by one base. The chain combines TRBV6-5 with TRBJ1-1, with 7 bases identical to TRBD1. Germline V gene lookup returns CDR1 MNHEY and CDR2 SVGAGI. The CDR3 runs 14 residues. The CDR3 here is CANIDRVVNTVAFF. CDR3 bases: TGTGCCAACATTGACAGGGTCGTGAACACTGTAGCTTTCTTT.

This clonotype was detected many times. The chain joins TRBV5-6 to TRBJ2-7, with TRBD1 identical over 8 bases. The germline gives CDR1 SGHDT, CDR2 YYEEEE. This CDR3 comprises 16 residues. J was trimmed by 3 bases and V by 1 base; bases with no gene match: 9. CDR3 sequence (DNA): TGTGCCAGCAGCTTGTTTTGGCCAGGGGGCAACTACGAGCAGTACTTC. Translated, it gives CASSLFWPGGNYEQYF. Drawing the rest from reference TRBV5-6 and TRBJ2-7, the complete variable domain is DAGVTQSPTHLIKTRGQQVTLRCSPKSGHDTVSWYQQALGQGPQFIFQYYEEEERQRGNFPDRFSGHQFPNYSSELNVNALLLGDSALYLCASSLFWPGGNYEQYFGPGTRLTVT.

This clonotype was recorded at least ten times. The rearrangement links TRBV25-1 to TRBJ1-2, with D unclear. Trimming stripped 1 base from V and 0 bases from J, with 15 bases between. Germline CDR1 and CDR2: MGHDK and SYGVNS. The CDR3 totals 17 residues. CDR3 residues: CASSELGGPGANYGYTF. Written as DNA, the CDR3 is TGTGCCAGCAGTGAATTGGGCGGGCCCGGAGCTAACTATGGCTACACCTTC.

This clonotype was detected ten times or more. The chain couples TRBV6-1 to TRBJ2-7, with TRBD1 matching over 8 bases. V dropped 5 bases and J dropped 4; count of bases not matched to a gene: 4. Germline CDR1 MNHNS, CDR2 SASEGT. This CDR3 is built from 13 residues. This CDR3 reads CASSKQGGYEQYF. CDR3 bases: TGTGCCAGCAGTAAACAGGGGGGTTACGAGCAGTACTTC.

This clonotype showed up many times. V usage is TRBV10-3 and J usage is TRBJ1-1; 9 positions match TRBD1. V was pared by 7 bases and J by 8 bases, with 14 bases of the junction left unmatched. This CDR3 spans 15 amino acids. Per germline, CDR1 ENHRY and CDR2 SYGVKD. This chain's CDR3 is CAIMRQGGKSEEAFF. For the CDR3, the DNA is TGTGCCATCATGAGACAGGGGGGTAAAAGCGAAGAAGCTTTCTTT.

This clonotype was recorded many times. V and J are TRBV20-1 and TRBJ1-6, with 9 positions matching TRBD1. Germline trimming cut 0 bases from V and 1 base from J; bases unmatched to any gene: 7. CDR3 length equals 18 residues. Germline CDR1 reads DFQATT; CDR2 reads SNEGSKA (reference sequence). The CDR3 sequence: CSARDVGQGASYNSPLHF. The CDR3 DNA reads TGCAGTGCTAGAGATGTGGGACAGGGAGCGTCCTATAATTCACCCCTCCACTTT.

This clonotype was seen many times. The gene calls are TRBV5-1 and TRBJ2-1; possibly TRBD1 or TRBD2 for D (5 bases each). Germline V gene sequence: CDR1 SGHRS, CDR2 YFSETQ. The CDR3 is 15 residues long. V was cut by 0 bases and J by 0 bases, with 7 bases left in between. DNA of the CDR3: TGCGCCAGCAGCTTGGGGGGGAGCTCCTACAATGAGCAGTTCTTC. Residues: CASSLGGSSYNEQFF.

At least ten counts were recorded for this clonotype. The chain is built from TRBV5-1 and TRBJ1-6; the D gene is possibly TRBD1 (6 bases). V was clipped by 0 bases and J by 0 bases, with 10 bases between them. This CDR3 comprises 17 residues. Germline V gene data show CDR1 as SGHRS and CDR2 as YFSETQ. CDR3 sequence (DNA): TGCGCCAGCAGCTTGGGGGGGCAGAGCTCCTATAATTCACCCCTCCACTTT. The encoded protein is CASSLGGQSSYNSPLHF.

The chain recombines TRBV20-1 with TRBJ2-2; 7 positions match TRBD2. The CDR3 is made up of 13 amino acids. Germline V CDR1 and CDR2: DFQATT, SNEGSKA (reference sequence). With 5 bases clipped from V and 7 bases from J, the junction kept 7 bases outside the gene matches. As DNA, the CDR3 is TGCAGTGCTGGACGGGGGGTTGGCGGGGAGCTGTTTTTT. This sequence encodes CSAGRGVGGELFF.

The rearrangement uses TRBV19 and TRBJ2-2; D gene ambiguous. The germline CDR1 and CDR2 sequences are LNHDA and SQIVND (reference sequence). V lost 6 bases, J lost 3 bases, and 5 bases lay in between. The CDR3 has 12 amino acids. CDR3 nucleotide sequence: TGTGCCAGTAGAAAGTACACCGGGGAGCTGTTTTTT. It is translated as CASRKYTGELFF.

This clonotype was recorded at least ten times. V gene TRBV14 combines with J gene TRBJ2-6, with TRBD2 as a possible D gene (6 bases). Germline loops: CDR1 SGHDN, CDR2 FVKESK. The V and J ends lost 0 bases and 2 bases respectively, with 14 bases between them. The CDR3 length is 18 residues. CDR3 sequence: CASSQDAEGKTGANVLTF. The DNA for the CDR3 is TGTGCCAGCAGCCAAGATGCGGAGGGGAAAACTGGGGCCAACGTCCTGACTTTC. Using reference TRBV14 and TRBJ2-6 for the parts outside the CDR3, the full variable domain is EAGVTQFPSHSVIEKGQTVTLRCDPISGHDNLYWYRRVMGKEIKFLLHFVKESKQDESGMPNNRFLAERTGGTYSTLKVQPAELEDSGVYFCASSQDAEGKTGANVLTFGAGSRLTVL.